This is a list of T cell receptor beta chains from one sample in a study of T cell changes during pregnancy in multiple sclerosis. Generated by immunoSEQ multiplex PCR, the TCRdb table keeps only in-frame clones and is missing some. The repertoire includes about 62,000 clones, about 92% of them detected once, and 2.5% to 3% sits in the top ten. The material was peripheral blood, obtained in the second trimester of pregnancy. Receptor source: a female donor in good health, enrolled as a control in a pregnancy study. The CDR3 runs from the conserved cysteine through the conserved F or W. A D gene is named only where the DNA matches it firmly. Rows may omit the clone size; those that give it use once, few, many or a size class.

v_gene: TRBV5-8; j_gene: TRBJ1-5; d_gene: .; abundance: .; CDR3nt: TGTGCCAGCAGCTTGTACAATCAGCCCCAGCATTTT; CDR3aa: CASSLYNQPQHF
v_gene: TRBV4-1; j_gene: TRBJ1-1; d_gene: TRBD1; abundance: .; CDR3nt: TGCGCCAGCAGCCGGGACAGGGCCGTTGAAGCTTTCTTT; CDR3aa: CASSRDRAVEAFF
v_gene: TRBV6-6; j_gene: TRBJ2-5; d_gene: TRBD1; abundance: .; CDR3nt: TGTGCCAGCAGTTATTACGGGACAGGCAAAGAGACCCAGTACTTC; CDR3aa: CASSYYGTGKETQYF
v_gene: TRBV29-1; j_gene: TRBJ2-7; d_gene: .; abundance: .; CDR3nt: TGCAGCGGGGCGGGTCTTCACGAGCAGTACTTC; CDR3aa: CSGAGLHEQYF
v_gene: TRBV25-1; j_gene: TRBJ2-7; d_gene: .; abundance: .; CDR3nt: TGTGCCAGCAGTGTAACAGGGTATAGTTACGAGCAGTACTTC; CDR3aa: CASSVTGYSYEQYF
v_gene: TRBV5-1; j_gene: TRBJ2-5; d_gene: .; abundance: .; CDR3nt: TGCGCCAGCAGCTTGGGACACAGGGTTCAAGAGACCCAGTACTTC; CDR3aa: CASSLGHRVQETQYF
v_gene: TRBV7-2; j_gene: TRBJ2-3; d_gene: .; abundance: .; CDR3nt: TGTGCCAGCAGCTTAGCGGGAGGTTCAGATACGCAGTATTTT; CDR3aa: CASSLAGGSDTQYF
v_gene: TRBV7-2; j_gene: TRBJ2-1; d_gene: .; abundance: .; CDR3nt: TGTGCCAGCGGGCCCGGGACTCACTCCTACAATGAGCAGTTCTTC; CDR3aa: CASGPGTHSYNEQFF
v_gene: TRBV4-2; j_gene: TRBJ2-7; d_gene: .; abundance: .; CDR3nt: TGTGCCAGCAGCTCACTAGGTGTTGAGCAGTACTTC; CDR3aa: CASSSLGVEQYF
v_gene: TRBV2; j_gene: TRBJ2-3; d_gene: TRBD1; abundance: once; CDR3nt: TGTGCCAGCAGACAGACAGGGGGTAAGATGGATACGCAGTATTTT; CDR3aa: CASRQTGGKMDTQYF
v_gene: TRBV11-1; j_gene: TRBJ2-7; d_gene: .; abundance: .; CDR3nt: TGTGCCAGCAGCTTAGAGGCGGGGAAAACCTACGAGCAGTACTTC; CDR3aa: CASSLEAGKTYEQYF
v_gene: TRBV20-1; j_gene: TRBJ1-4; d_gene: .; abundance: .; CDR3nt: TGCAGTGCTAGGAGAGATGAAAAACTGTTTTTT; CDR3aa: CSARRDEKLFF
v_gene: TRBV4-3; j_gene: TRBJ1-5; d_gene: .; abundance: .; CDR3nt: .; CDR3aa: CASSQDYAIVGRGIHF
v_gene: TRBV19; j_gene: TRBJ1-5; d_gene: .; abundance: .; CDR3nt: TGTGCCAGTAGTATAGGAGACCGACTTGCTTATAGCAATCAGCCCCAGCATTTT; CDR3aa: CASSIGDRLAYSNQPQHF
v_gene: TRBV7-3; j_gene: TRBJ2-3; d_gene: TRBD2; abundance: .; CDR3nt: TGTGCCAGCACCCCAGCGGGGGGGCGGGACACGCAGTATTTT; CDR3aa: CASTPAGGRDTQYF
v_gene: TRBV6-1; j_gene: TRBJ2-3; d_gene: .; abundance: .; CDR3nt: TGTGCCAGCAGTGGACATAGTTCCCCGAAAGGTCGTCAGTATTTT; CDR3aa: CASSGHSSPKGRQYF
v_gene: TRBV7-2; j_gene: TRBJ1-6; d_gene: .; abundance: .; CDR3nt: TGTGCCAGCAGCTATACCCGTCCCGTGGCAGGTTCACCCCTCCACTTT; CDR3aa: CASSYTRPVAGSPLHF
v_gene: TRBV10-1; j_gene: TRBJ2-7; d_gene: TRBD2; abundance: .; CDR3nt: TGCGCCAGCATTGGACTAGCGGGAGGTGCCTACGAGCAGTACTTC; CDR3aa: CASIGLAGGAYEQYF
v_gene: TRBV2; j_gene: TRBJ2-5; d_gene: .; abundance: .; CDR3nt: TGTGCCAGCAGTGAACTCGAGGGACAAGAGACCCAGTACTTC; CDR3aa: CASSELEGQETQYF
v_gene: TRBV30; j_gene: TRBJ2-5; d_gene: .; abundance: .; CDR3nt: TGTGCCTGGAGTGTACAGACGCCAAAAGAGACCCAGTACTTC; CDR3aa: CAWSVQTPKETQYF
v_gene: TRBV9; j_gene: TRBJ2-6; d_gene: TRBD2; abundance: .; CDR3nt: TGTGCCAGCAGCTCCAGCGAGGGACTAGCTGGGGCCAACGTCCTGACTTTC; CDR3aa: CASSSSEGLAGANVLTF
v_gene: TRBV5-4; j_gene: TRBJ2-6; d_gene: TRBD1; abundance: .; CDR3nt: TGTGCCAGCAGCTGGGGCCCGTCAGGGGGCTCTGGGGCCAACGTCCTGACTTTC; CDR3aa: CASSWGPSGGSGANVLTF
v_gene: TRBV5-1; j_gene: TRBJ2-2; d_gene: TRBD1; abundance: .; CDR3nt: TGCGCCAGCAGCCCCGGGACAGGGTATACCGGGGAGCTGTTTTTT; CDR3aa: CASSPGTGYTGELFF
v_gene: TRBV4-1; j_gene: TRBJ2-7; d_gene: TRBD2; abundance: .; CDR3nt: TGCGCCAGCAGCCCCGCGGGGGGGTCCTACGAGCAGTACTTC; CDR3aa: CASSPAGGSYEQYF
v_gene: TRBV6-5; j_gene: TRBJ2-3; d_gene: .; abundance: .; CDR3nt: TGTGCCAGCAGTTACAAGGCAGGGCGAAGAGATACGCAGTATTTT; CDR3aa: CASSYKAGRRDTQYF
v_gene: TRBV15; j_gene: TRBJ2-2; d_gene: .; abundance: once; CDR3nt: TGTGCCACCAGCAGACCCGCCGGACTCCCGACCGGGGAGCTGTTTTTT; CDR3aa: CATSRPAGLPTGELFF
v_gene: TRBV2; j_gene: TRBJ1-2; d_gene: .; abundance: .; CDR3nt: TGTGCCAGCAGCCCACGGACAAACTATGGCTACACCTTC; CDR3aa: CASSPRTNYGYTF
v_gene: TRBV11-1; j_gene: TRBJ2-7; d_gene: TRBD1; abundance: .; CDR3nt: TGTGCCAGCAGCGAGACAGACAGGGTATTCTACGAGCAGTACTTC; CDR3aa: CASSETDRVFYEQYF
v_gene: TRBV20-1; j_gene: TRBJ2-3; d_gene: .; abundance: .; CDR3nt: TGCAGTGCTAGCCGGGGGGATACGCAGTATTTT; CDR3aa: CSASRGDTQYF
v_gene: TRBV28; j_gene: TRBJ2-5; d_gene: TRBD1; abundance: .; CDR3nt: TGTGCCAGCAGAGACACAGGGGGCCAAGAGACCCAGTACTTC; CDR3aa: CASRDTGGQETQYF
v_gene: TRBV5-1; j_gene: TRBJ2-7; d_gene: TRBD1; abundance: .; CDR3nt: TGCGCCAGCAGCCACCCGGGACAGGGGACATACGAGCAGTACTTC; CDR3aa: CASSHPGQGTYEQYF
v_gene: TRBV6-1; j_gene: TRBJ1-2; d_gene: TRBD1; abundance: once; CDR3nt: TGTGCCAGCAGTGAACAGGGGGCGCGAGGCTACACCTTC; CDR3aa: CASSEQGARGYTF
v_gene: TRBV28; j_gene: TRBJ1-3; d_gene: .; abundance: .; CDR3nt: TGTGCCAGCAGCTCCTCTGACAAATCTGGAAACACCATATATTTT; CDR3aa: CASSSSDKSGNTIYF
v_gene: TRBV27; j_gene: TRBJ2-7; d_gene: .; abundance: .; CDR3nt: TGTGCCAGCAGTTTATGGCCGGAGAAAAGCTCCTACGAGCAGTACTTC; CDR3aa: CASSLWPEKSSYEQYF
v_gene: TRBV7-8; j_gene: TRBJ2-3; d_gene: .; abundance: .; CDR3nt: TGTGCCAGCAGCTTAGCGCAGGGGCGAACAGATACGCAGTATTTT; CDR3aa: CASSLAQGRTDTQYF
v_gene: TRBV6-4; j_gene: TRBJ2-4; d_gene: TRBD2; abundance: .; CDR3nt: TGTGCCAGCAGTGTGGCTAGCGGGAGTAACATTCAGTACTTC; CDR3aa: CASSVASGSNIQYF
v_gene: TRBV5-1; j_gene: TRBJ2-7; d_gene: TRBD1; abundance: .; CDR3nt: TGCGCCAGCAGCTTGGCCGGGACAGGGGTCGGCGAGCAGTACTTC; CDR3aa: CASSLAGTGVGEQYF
v_gene: TRBV9; j_gene: TRBJ2-7; d_gene: TRBD1; abundance: .; CDR3nt: TGTGCCAGCAGCCCAGGGGGTACCTACGAGCAGTACTTC; CDR3aa: CASSPGGTYEQYF
v_gene: TRBV7-9; j_gene: TRBJ2-7; d_gene: .; abundance: .; CDR3nt: TGTGCCAGCAGCTTAGCGGGAGTACGAGGCGAGCAGTACTTC; CDR3aa: CASSLAGVRGEQYF
v_gene: TRBV19; j_gene: TRBJ2-5; d_gene: .; abundance: .; CDR3nt: TGTGCCAGTAGTATCTCGGGTAACCAAGAGACCCAGTACTTC; CDR3aa: CASSISGNQETQYF
v_gene: TRBV6-6; j_gene: TRBJ2-1; d_gene: TRBD1; abundance: few; CDR3nt: TGTGCCAGCAGTTACGACGGGACAGGGGGCAATGAGCAGTTCTTC; CDR3aa: CASSYDGTGGNEQFF
v_gene: TRBV10-3; j_gene: TRBJ2-5; d_gene: .; abundance: .; CDR3nt: TGTGCCACCCACGCGAGTCAGGGTGAGACCCAGTACTTC; CDR3aa: CATHASQGETQYF
v_gene: TRBV5-6; j_gene: TRBJ2-1; d_gene: .; abundance: once; CDR3nt: TGTGCCAGCTCTCGGGGTAGCGGGCCCTTAGGGGGTGAGCAGTTCTTC; CDR3aa: CASSRGSGPLGGEQFF
v_gene: TRBV10-1; j_gene: TRBJ2-5; d_gene: .; abundance: .; CDR3nt: TGCGCCAGCAGTGAGTCTGGCGGCCAAGAGACCCAGTACTTC; CDR3aa: CASSESGGQETQYF
v_gene: TRBV7-3; j_gene: TRBJ2-2; d_gene: TRBD1; abundance: .; CDR3nt: TGTGCCAGCGCGGGACAGGCGAACACCGGGGAGCTGTTTTTT; CDR3aa: CASAGQANTGELFF
v_gene: TRBV19; j_gene: TRBJ2-4; d_gene: TRBD2; abundance: .; CDR3nt: TGTGCCAGTAGGTCTAGCGGGGGCAAAAACATTCAGTACTTC; CDR3aa: CASRSSGGKNIQYF
v_gene: TRBV5-1; j_gene: TRBJ1-4; d_gene: .; abundance: .; CDR3nt: TGCGCCAGCAGCTTGCAGGGAGGGGGGCTCAATGAAAAACTGTTTTTT; CDR3aa: CASSLQGGGLNEKLFF